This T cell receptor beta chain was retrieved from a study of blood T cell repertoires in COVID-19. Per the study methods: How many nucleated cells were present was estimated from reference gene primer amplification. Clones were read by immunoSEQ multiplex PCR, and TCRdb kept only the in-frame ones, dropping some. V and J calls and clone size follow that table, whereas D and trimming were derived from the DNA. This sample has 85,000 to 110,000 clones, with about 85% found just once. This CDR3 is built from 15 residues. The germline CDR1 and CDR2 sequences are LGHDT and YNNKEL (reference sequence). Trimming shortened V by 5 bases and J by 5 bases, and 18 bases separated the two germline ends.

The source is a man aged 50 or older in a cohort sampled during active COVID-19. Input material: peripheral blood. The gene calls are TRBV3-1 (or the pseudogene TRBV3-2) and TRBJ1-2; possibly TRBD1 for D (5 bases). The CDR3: CASSSRGGVIYGYTF. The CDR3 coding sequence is TGTGCCAGCAGCTCCCGGGGGGGGGTTATATATGGCTACACCTTC.